This TCR beta chain was identified during a study of T cell responses to AZD1222 COVID-19 vaccine. The CDR3 extends over 13 amino acids. Trimming stripped 5 bases from V and 8 bases from J, with 15 bases between. Germline V gene data show CDR1 as SEHNR and CDR2 as FQNEAQ (reference sequence). Study observations and caveats: Clonal diversity may have been underestimated, and the donors were mostly white British, with more females than males. Researchers took repertoire samples only after the peak T cell response had come.

Details on this clone: Its antigen remains unidentified.

TCRdb's table, derived via immunoSEQ multiplex PCR, lists solely in-frame clones and lacks some. This table holds around 140,000 clones, 85% found once. The chain uses TRBV7-9 and TRBJ1-2, with D tentatively TRBD1 (6 bases). This specimen was peripheral blood, taken 28 days after the second dose of the MenACWY control vaccine. The sequence was collected from an adult who received the MenACWY meningococcal vaccine as a control. CDR3 DNA sequence: TGTGCCAGCAGCCGGACGGTTGACAGGGGCTACACCTTC. It translates to CASSRTVDRGYTF.